The 2 T cell receptor beta chains listed next were all sequenced from one sample in a study of cytotoxic CD8 clonotypes in ibrutinib-treated CLL. Measured with immunoSEQ multiplex PCR; TCRdb has only the in-frame clones, and not every one. Of approximately 150,000 clones detected, approximately 91% appear once; the ten largest clones hold about 3%. This sample comprised PBMCs, obtained at disease progression, from a patient treated with ibrutinib. These receptors originate from a human donor with chronic lymphocytic leukemia.

This sequence joins TRBV30 and TRBJ2-4; D possibly corresponds to TRBD2 (6 bases). Germline CDR1 is GTSNPN and CDR2 is SVGIG (reference sequence). Trimming shortened V by 1 base and J by 1 base, and 17 bases separated the two germline ends. The CDR3 consists of 17 residues. The CDR3 sequence: CAWSALAPLGAKNIQYF. The CDR3 DNA is TGTGCCTGGAGTGCCCTAGCGCCCCTCGGTGCCAAAAACATTCAGTACTTC.

Here the CDR3 DNA reads TGTGCCGGCGCGCCAGGCTATAATGAAAAACTGTTTTTT. This translates into CAGAPGYNEKLFF. The genes are TRBV7-9 and TRBJ1-4; the D is unclear. The CDR3 contains 13 residues. Looked up from germline, CDR1 is SEHNR and CDR2 is FQNEAQ (reference sequence). Trimming took 11 bases from V and 4 from J, leaving 14 bases between them.